Presented here are 12 T cell receptor beta chains from one specimen sequenced in a study of cytomegalovirus exposure and HLA in healthy donors. Both 60 Vbeta primers and 13 Jbeta primers went into the PCR. Clones were sequenced by immunoSEQ multiplex PCR, and TCRdb holds only the in-frame ones, with some missing. Of about 200,000 clones listed, about 87% are singletons. Sequences were obtained from PBMCs. All receptors derive from a man aged 30 to 45 in good health and CMV-seronegative.

This rearrangement joins TRBV20-1 to TRBJ1-2; D may be TRBD1 (5 bases). This CDR3 comprises 10 residues. Per the germline V gene, CDR1 is DFQATT and CDR2 is SNEGSKA (reference sequence). The CDR3 DNA sequence: TGCACCGCGGGGGGGAATGGCTACACCTTC. It specifies CTAGGNGYTF.

The chain joins TRBV28 to TRBJ2-2, with TRBD1 matching 9 bases. The J segment lost 6 bases and the V segment lost 5 bases, leaving 4 bases of the junction unmatched. This CDR3 region has 14 residues. CDR1 MDHEN and CDR2 SYDVKM come from the germline V gene. The CDR3 loop reads CASSVHRGPGELFF. CDR3 DNA sequence: TGTGCCAGCAGTGTACACAGGGGGCCCGGGGAGCTGTTTTTT.

The chain couples TRBV18 to TRBJ1-1; D is unresolved. Trimming removed 4 bases from V and 0 bases from J, with 6 bases in between. Germline V gives CDR1 KGHSH, CDR2 LQKENI. The CDR3 has 13 amino acids. CDR3 amino acids: CASSQGVNTEAFF. Written as DNA, the CDR3 is TGTGCCAGCTCACAAGGAGTGAACACTGAAGCTTTCTTT.

V usage is TRBV27 and J usage is TRBJ2-3; TRBD2 matches at 8 bases. CDR1 is MNHEY and CDR2 is SMNVEV in the germline V gene (reference sequence). V was pared by 10 bases and J by 2 bases, with 20 bases of the junction left unmatched. This CDR3 has 18 residues. This CDR3 reads CATALPGGRGRLTDTQYF. The CDR3 bases are TGTGCCACCGCTCTCCCGGGGGGGCGGGGGAGACTCACAGATACGCAGTATTTT.

The chain is built from TRBV15 and TRBJ1-3, with 8 nucleotides matching TRBD1. This CDR3 region has 17 residues. Losses at the gene ends were 4 bases for V and 1 base for J; bases not matched to a gene: 9. The germline V gene has CDR1 LNHNV and CDR2 YYDKDF (reference sequence). CDR3 sequence reads: CATSNLPQGASGNTIYF. The CDR3, as DNA: TGTGCCACCAGCAATCTTCCGCAGGGGGCTTCTGGAAACACCATATATTTT.

The DNA of the CDR3 is TGTGCCAGCAGTGCTAGCGGGAGCACAGATACGCAGTATTTT. Protein product: CASSASGSTDTQYF. The V and J genes are TRBV6-4 and TRBJ2-3, with 8 bases aligning to TRBD2. V gave up 4 bases and J gave up 0 bases; unmatched junction bases: 0. The germline V gene encodes CDR1 MRHNA and CDR2 SNTAGT. There are 14 residues in the CDR3.

The V and J genes are TRBV6-1 and TRBJ2-7, with 9 nucleotides matching TRBD1. Unmatched junction bases numbered 6, after V lost 4 bases and J lost 2 bases. Germline V gene lookup returns CDR1 MNHNS and CDR2 SASEGT. This CDR3 is 15 amino acids long. The CDR3 nucleotides are TGTGCCAGCAGTGGGGACAGGGAGGCCCCCTACGAGCAGTACTTC. It translates to CASSGDREAPYEQYF.

The rearrangement joins TRBV27 to TRBJ2-5; 7 bases map to TRBD2. The DNA end lines up better with TRBJ2-7; the J call may be wrong. The CDR3 loop spans 14 amino acids. CDR1 and CDR2 from the germline V gene are MNHEY and SMNVEV (reference sequence). The chain's CDR3 is CASSLQGLSYEQYF. The CDR3 bases are TGTGCCAGCAGTTTACAGGGACTATCCTACGAGCAGTACTTC.

The V call is TRBV7-2, the J call TRBJ1-2; D is possibly TRBD1 (5 bases). This CDR3 comprises 12 residues. Between the trimmed V and J ends, which lost 5 bases and 5 bases, there was a span of 9 bases. Looked up from germline, CDR1 is SGHTA and CDR2 is FQGNSA. In nucleotides, the CDR3 is TGTGCCAGCAGCCTGGACAAATATGGCTACACCTTC. This translates into CASSLDKYGYTF.

This chain connects TRBV2 to TRBJ1-1; no definite D call. CDR3 length equals 14 residues. The germline CDR1 and CDR2 sequences are SNHLY and FYNNEI. V lost 0 bases and J lost 4, with 9 bases in between. The CDR3 DNA is TGTGCCAGCAGTGAAGCGCGGAGGGCCACTGAAGCTTTCTTT. Translated, it gives CASSEARRATEAFF.

The CDR3 DNA reads as TGTGCCAGCAGTCCGACAGGGGAAGCCTACGAGCAGTACTTC. As protein: CASSPTGEAYEQYF. The chain combines TRBV6-1 with TRBJ2-7, with 8 bases that match TRBD1. J lost 2 bases, V lost 5 bases, and 5 bases had no gene match. Germline assignment: CDR1 MNHNS and CDR2 SASEGT. This CDR3 has 14 residues.

The chain couples TRBV30 to TRBJ1-3; D ambiguous. CDR1 is GTSNPN and CDR2 is SVGIG in the germline V gene (reference sequence). The V and J ends lost 0 bases and 2 bases respectively, with 11 bases between them. The CDR3 spans 15 residues. CDR3 nucleotides: TGTGCCTGGAGTGTGTCAGGCCCCCCTGGAAACACCATATATTTT. It codes for CAWSVSGPPGNTIYF.